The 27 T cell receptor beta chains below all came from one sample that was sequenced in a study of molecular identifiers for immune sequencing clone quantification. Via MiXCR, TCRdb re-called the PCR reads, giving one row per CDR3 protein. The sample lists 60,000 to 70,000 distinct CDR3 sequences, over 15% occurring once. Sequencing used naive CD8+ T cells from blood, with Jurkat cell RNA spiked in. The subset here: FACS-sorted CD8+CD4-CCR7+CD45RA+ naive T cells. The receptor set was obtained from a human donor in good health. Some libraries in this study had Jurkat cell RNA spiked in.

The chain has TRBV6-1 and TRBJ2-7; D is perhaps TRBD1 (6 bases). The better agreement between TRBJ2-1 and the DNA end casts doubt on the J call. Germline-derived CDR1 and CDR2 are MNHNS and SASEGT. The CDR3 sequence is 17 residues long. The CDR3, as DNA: TGTGCCAGCAGAGAAATCGGGACAACCCACCGTTTACACGAGCAGTTCTTC. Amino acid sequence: CASREIGTTHRLHEQFF.

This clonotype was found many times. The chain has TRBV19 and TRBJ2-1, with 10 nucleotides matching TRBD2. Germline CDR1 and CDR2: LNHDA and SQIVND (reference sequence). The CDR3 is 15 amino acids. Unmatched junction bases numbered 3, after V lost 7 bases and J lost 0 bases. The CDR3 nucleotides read TGTGCCAGTACCTCTAGCGGGAGCTCCTACAATGAGCAGTTCTTC. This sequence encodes CASTSSGSSYNEQFF.

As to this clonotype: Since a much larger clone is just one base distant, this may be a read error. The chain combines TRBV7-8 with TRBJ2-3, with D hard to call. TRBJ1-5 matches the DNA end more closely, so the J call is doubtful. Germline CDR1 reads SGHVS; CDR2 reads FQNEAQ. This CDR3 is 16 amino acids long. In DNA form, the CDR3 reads TGTGCCAGCAGACATCCGCGGGAGGGCCAACCAGATACGCAGCATTTT. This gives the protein CASRHPREGQPDTQHF.

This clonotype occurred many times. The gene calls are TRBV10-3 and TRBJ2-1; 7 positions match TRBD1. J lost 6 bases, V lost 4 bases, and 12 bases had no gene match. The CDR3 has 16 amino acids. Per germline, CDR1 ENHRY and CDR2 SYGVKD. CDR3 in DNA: TGTGCCATCAGTGGCTCTGTGACAGGGAACCCCAATGAGCAGTTCTTC. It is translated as CAISGSVTGNPNEQFF.

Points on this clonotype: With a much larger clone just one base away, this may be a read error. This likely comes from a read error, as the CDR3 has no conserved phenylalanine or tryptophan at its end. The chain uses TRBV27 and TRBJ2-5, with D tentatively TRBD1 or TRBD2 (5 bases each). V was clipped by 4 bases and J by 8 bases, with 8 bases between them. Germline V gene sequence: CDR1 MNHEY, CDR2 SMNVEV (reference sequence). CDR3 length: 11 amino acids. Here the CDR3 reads CASSYGDTQYL. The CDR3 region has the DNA TGTGCCAGCAGTTACGGGGACACCCAGTACCTC.

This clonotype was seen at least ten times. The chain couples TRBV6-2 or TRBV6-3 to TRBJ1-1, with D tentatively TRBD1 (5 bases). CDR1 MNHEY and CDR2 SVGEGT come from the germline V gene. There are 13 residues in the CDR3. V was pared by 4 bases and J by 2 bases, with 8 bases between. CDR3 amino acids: CASSWTTNTEAFF. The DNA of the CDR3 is TGTGCCAGCAGTTGGACAACTAACACTGAAGCTTTCTTT.

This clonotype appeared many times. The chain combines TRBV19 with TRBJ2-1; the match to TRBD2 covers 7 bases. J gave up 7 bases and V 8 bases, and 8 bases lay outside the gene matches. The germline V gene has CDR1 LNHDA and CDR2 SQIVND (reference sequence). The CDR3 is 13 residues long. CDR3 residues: CASLSGTRNEQFF. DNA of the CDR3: TGTGCCAGTCTAAGCGGGACTCGGAATGAGCAGTTCTTC.

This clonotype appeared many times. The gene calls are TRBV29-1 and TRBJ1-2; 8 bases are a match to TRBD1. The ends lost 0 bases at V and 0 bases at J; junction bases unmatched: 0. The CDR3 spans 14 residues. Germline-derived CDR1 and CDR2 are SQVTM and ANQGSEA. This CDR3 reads CSVEDRGPNYGYTF. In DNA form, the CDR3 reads TGCAGCGTTGAAGACAGGGGGCCTAACTATGGCTACACCTTC. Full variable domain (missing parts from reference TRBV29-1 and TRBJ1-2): SAVISQKPSRDICQRGTSLTIQCQVDSQVTMMFWYRQQPGQSLTLIATANQGSEATYESGFVIDKFPISRPNLTFSTLTVSNMSPEDSSIYLCSVEDRGPNYGYTFGSGTRLTVV.

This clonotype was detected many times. The CDR3 loop reads CASSLGQENTEAFF. In nucleotides, the CDR3 is TGTGCCAGCAGCCTGGGACAGGAGAACACTGAAGCTTTCTTT. The J gene is TRBJ1-1, the V gene TRBV28, with 8 positions matching TRBD1. This CDR3 has 14 residues. Per germline, CDR1 MDHEN and CDR2 SYDVKM. J gave up 1 base and V 6 bases, and 4 bases lay outside the gene matches.

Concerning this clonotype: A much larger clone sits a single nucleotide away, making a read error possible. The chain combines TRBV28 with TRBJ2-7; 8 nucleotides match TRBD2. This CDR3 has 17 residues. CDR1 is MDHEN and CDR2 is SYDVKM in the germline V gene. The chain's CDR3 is CASSDRSAGVDDYERYF. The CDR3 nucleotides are TGTGCCAGCAGTGACCGGTCAGCGGGAGTCGATGACTACGAGCGGTACTTC.

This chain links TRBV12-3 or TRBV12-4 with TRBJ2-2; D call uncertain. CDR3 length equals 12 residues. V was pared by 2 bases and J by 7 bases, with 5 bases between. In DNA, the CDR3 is TGTGCCAGCAGTTTATACGGCGGGGAGCTGTTTTTT. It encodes CASSLYGGELFF.

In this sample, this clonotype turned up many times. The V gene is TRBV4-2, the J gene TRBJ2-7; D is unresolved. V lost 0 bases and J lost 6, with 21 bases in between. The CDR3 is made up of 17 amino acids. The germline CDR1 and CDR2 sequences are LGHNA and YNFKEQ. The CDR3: CASSQDPVLEVPPEQYF. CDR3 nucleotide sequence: TGTGCCAGCAGCCAAGACCCGGTCTTAGAAGTCCCCCCCGAGCAGTACTTC.

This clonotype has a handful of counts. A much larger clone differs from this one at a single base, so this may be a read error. The CDR3 spells CASSPANLSPVRFF. The CDR3 region has the DNA TGTGCCAGCAGCCCCGCAAATCTTTCCCCTGTGCGGTTCTTC. This chain links TRBV7-2 with TRBJ2-1; D is ambiguous. V was trimmed by 5 bases and J by 15 bases, leaving 23 bases between them. The CDR3 length is 14 residues. CDR1 and CDR2 (germline): SGHTA, FQGNSA.

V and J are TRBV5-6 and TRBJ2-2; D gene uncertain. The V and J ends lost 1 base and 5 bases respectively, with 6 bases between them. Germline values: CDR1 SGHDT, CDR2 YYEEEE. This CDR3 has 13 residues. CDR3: CASSLWGTGELFF. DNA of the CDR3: TGTGCCAGCAGCTTGTGGGGTACCGGGGAGCTGTTTTTT.

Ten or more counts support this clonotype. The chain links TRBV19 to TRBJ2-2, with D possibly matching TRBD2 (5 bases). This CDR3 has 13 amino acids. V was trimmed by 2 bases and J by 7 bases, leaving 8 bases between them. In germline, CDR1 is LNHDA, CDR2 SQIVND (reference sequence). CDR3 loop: CASSISDFGELFF. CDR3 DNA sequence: TGTGCCAGTAGTATATCGGACTTCGGGGAGCTGTTTTTT.

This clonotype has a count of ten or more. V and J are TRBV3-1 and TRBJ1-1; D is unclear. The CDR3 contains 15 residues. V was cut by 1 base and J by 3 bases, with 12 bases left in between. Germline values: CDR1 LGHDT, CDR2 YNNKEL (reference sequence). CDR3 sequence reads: CASSQVAGWDTEAFF. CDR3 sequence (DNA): TGTGCCAGCAGCCAAGTTGCGGGGTGGGACACTGAAGCTTTCTTT.

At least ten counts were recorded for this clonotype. The CDR3 here is CASSFRGSGRATYNEQFF. The CDR3 DNA is TGTGCCAGCAGCTTCCGGGGTAGCGGGAGGGCCACCTACAATGAGCAGTTCTTC. The V call is TRBV7-8, the J call TRBJ2-1; 11 bases are a match to TRBD2. Unmatched junction bases numbered 9, after V lost 3 bases and J lost 2 bases. The CDR3 length is 18 residues. CDR1 SGHVS and CDR2 FQNEAQ come from the germline V gene.

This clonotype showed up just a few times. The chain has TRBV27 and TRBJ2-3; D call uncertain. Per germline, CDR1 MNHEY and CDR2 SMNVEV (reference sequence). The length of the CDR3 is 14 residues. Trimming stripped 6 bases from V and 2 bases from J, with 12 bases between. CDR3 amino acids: CASSWGLNTDTQYF. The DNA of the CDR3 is TGTGCCAGCAGCTGGGGTCTGAACACAGATACGCAGTATTTT.

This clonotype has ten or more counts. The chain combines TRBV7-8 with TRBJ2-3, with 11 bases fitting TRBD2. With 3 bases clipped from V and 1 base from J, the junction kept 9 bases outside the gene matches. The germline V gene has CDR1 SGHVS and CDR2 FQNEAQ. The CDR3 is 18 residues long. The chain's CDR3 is CASSLTLAGGRGTDTQYF. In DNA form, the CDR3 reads TGTGCCAGCAGCTTGACCCTAGCGGGAGGCCGCGGCACAGATACGCAGTATTTT.

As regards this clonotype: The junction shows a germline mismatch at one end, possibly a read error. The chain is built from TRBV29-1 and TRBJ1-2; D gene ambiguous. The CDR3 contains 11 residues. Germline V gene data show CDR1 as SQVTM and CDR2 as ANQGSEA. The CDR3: CSVGSKDGCTF. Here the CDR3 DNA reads TGCAGCGTTGGATCTAAGGATGGCTGCACCTTC. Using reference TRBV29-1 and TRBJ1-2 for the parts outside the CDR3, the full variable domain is SAVISQKPSRDICQRGTSLTIQCQVDSQVTMMFWYRQQPGQSLTLIATANQGSEATYESGFVIDKFPISRPNLTFSTLTVSNMSPEDSSIYLCSVGSKDGCTFGSGTRLTVV.

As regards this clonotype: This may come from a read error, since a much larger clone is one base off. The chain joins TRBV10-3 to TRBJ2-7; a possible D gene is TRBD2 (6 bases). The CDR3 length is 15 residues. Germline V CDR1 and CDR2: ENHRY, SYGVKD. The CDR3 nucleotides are TGTGCCATCGGTGAGTCGGGGGACGGCTCCTACGAGCAGTACTTC. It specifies CAIGESGDGSYEQYF.

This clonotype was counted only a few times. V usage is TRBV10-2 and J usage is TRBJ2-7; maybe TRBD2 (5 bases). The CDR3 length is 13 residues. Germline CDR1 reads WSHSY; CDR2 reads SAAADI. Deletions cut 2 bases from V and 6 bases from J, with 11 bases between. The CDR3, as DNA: TGCGCCAGCAGTGAGCTACTAGTTTCCGAGCAGTACTTC. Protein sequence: CASSELLVSEQYF.

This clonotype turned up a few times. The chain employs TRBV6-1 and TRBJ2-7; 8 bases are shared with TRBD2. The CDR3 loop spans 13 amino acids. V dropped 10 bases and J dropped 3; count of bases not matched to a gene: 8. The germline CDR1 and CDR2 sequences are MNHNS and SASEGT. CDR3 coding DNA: TGTGCCACCGCGGGACTAGTCAGCTACGAGCAGTACTTC. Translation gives CATAGLVSYEQYF.

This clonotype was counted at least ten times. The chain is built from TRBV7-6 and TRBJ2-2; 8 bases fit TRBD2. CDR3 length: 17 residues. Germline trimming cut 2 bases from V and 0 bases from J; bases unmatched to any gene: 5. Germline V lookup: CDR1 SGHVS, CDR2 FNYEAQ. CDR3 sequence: CASSLIGRAANTGELFF. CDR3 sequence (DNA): TGTGCCAGCAGCTTAATCGGGAGGGCCGCGAACACCGGGGAGCTGTTTTTT.

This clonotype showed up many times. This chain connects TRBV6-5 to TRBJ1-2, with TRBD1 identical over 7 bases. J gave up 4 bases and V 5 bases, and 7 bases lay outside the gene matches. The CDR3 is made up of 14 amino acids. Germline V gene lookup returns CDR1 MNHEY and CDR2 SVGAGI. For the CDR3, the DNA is TGTGCCAGCAGTCCGACAGGGTCCGCCTATGGCTACACCTTC. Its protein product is CASSPTGSAYGYTF.

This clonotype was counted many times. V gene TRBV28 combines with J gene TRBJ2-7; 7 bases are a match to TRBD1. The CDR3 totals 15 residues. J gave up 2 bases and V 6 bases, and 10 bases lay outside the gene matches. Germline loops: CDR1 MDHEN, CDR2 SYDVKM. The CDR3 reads CASSPGARGPYEQYF. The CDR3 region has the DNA TGTGCCAGCAGCCCCGGGGCAAGGGGGCCCTACGAGCAGTACTTC. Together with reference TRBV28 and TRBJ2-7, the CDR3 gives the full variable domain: DVKVTQSSRYLVKRTGEKVFLECVQDMDHENMFWYRQDPGLGLRLIYFSYDVKMKEKGDIPEGYSVSREKKERFSLILESASTNQTSMYLCASSPGARGPYEQYFGPGTRLTVT.

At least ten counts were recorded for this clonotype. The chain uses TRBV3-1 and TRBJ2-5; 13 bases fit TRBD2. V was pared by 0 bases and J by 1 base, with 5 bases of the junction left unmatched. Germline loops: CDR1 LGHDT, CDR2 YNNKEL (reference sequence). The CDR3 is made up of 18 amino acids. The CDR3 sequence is CASSQDRTSGRLQETQYF. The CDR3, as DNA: TGTGCCAGCAGCCAAGATCGGACTAGCGGGAGACTCCAAGAGACCCAGTACTTC.